This TCR beta chain appears in the sequencing data of a study of blood T cell repertoires in COVID-19 (dated by TCRdb to about 2020). Concerning the study at large: Samples from collaborators originated in the United States, Italy and Spain and spanned both the acute and convalescent phases of COVID-19. Samples were obtained from the ongoing ImmuneRACE study (first 160 participants) and from some 1,200 subjects provided by 6 global collaborators. The repertoires were released in a freely available public database intended as a resource for research on the immune response to SARS-CoV-2. Where available, HLA class I and class II types were obtained from metadata supplied by the sample provider rather than from assay-based typing. The prospective study material was composed of cDNA or gDNA derived from T cells, B-cell-depleted T cells, or PBMCs. Subjects who had been exposed to COVID-19, were actively infected with it, or had recovered from it provided the deeply sampled blood TCRbeta repertoires that made up the dataset. Sample metadata almost always included a de-identified subject ID, COVID-19 status, age in years and sex. Beyond this particular receptor, the publication reports: How much clinical and demographic metadata was included differed by source and by participant, and the metadata was provided uncurated.

In Seattle, one collaborating source enrolled patients while the infection was active and tracked those patients longitudinally over the course of disease. Each collaborating institution followed its own protocols to collect whole blood in K2EDTA tubes. For TCRbeta analysis, collaborators shipped samples in one of three forms: frozen whole blood, isolated PBMCs, or DNA extracted from either of those sample types. Comment on this clone: This receptor's antigen is unknown. Base qualities are missing; no much larger clone stands one base away. Other nucleotide sequences in the sample specify the same CDR3.

The immunoSEQ Assay, a bias-controlled multiplex PCR, was used to amplify TCRbeta CDR3 regions from genomic DNA. In the paper's pipeline: Nucleated cell counts per sample were estimated from amplification of reference gene primers within the assay. To quantify the absolute abundance of each unique TCRbeta CDR3 rearrangement, sequence reads were collapsed and filtered. For each sample, productive Simpson clonality was calculated as the square root of Simpson's diversity index across productive rearrangements. In its TCRdb copy, this immuneACCESS table keeps in-frame sequences only and misses some clones. Where compared with another copy, unresolved V genes explain less than half of these, and the others have no known cause. V, J and clone size reflect that table, while D and trimming were determined from the DNA. The sample data list about 170,000 clones, and 86% of these were observed just once. Jointly, the top ten make up about 10% of the sample.

The CDR3 runs 15 residues from the cysteine to the phenylalanine. Just CDR3 DNA is preserved here, 45 bases in frame from base 1. The germline V gene provides CDR1 SGDLS and CDR2 YYNGEE. Between the V and J ends, shortened by 4 bases and 4 bases respectively, the junction contains 15 bases. The chain joins TRBV9 to TRBJ1-5; the best D guess is TRBD1, with 5 bases matching. Sequenced: peripheral blood. The receptor was derived from a woman aged 55-75 years with COVID-19, enrolled during active disease. CDR3 reads: CASSPSGQGNQPQHF. The nucleotide sequence reads TGTGCCAGCAGCCCGTCTGGGCAGGGTAATCAGCCCCAGCATTTT. Supplemented by the reference TRBV9 and TRBJ1-5 proteins around the CDR3, the complete variable domain is DSGVTQTPKHLITATGQRVTLRCSPRSGDLSVYWYQQSLDQGLQFLIQYYNGEERAKGNILERFSAQQFPDLHSELNLSSLELGDSALYFCASSPSGQGNQPQHFGDGTRLSIL.